This TCR beta chain emerged from a study of beta chain features in type 1 diabetes. Study at large: Age and gender were similar between patients and healthy donors, as were cell yields.

Isolated RNA was reverse transcribed in full, so expressed TCRB transcripts were sequenced. The table came from immunoSEQ multiplex PCR; TCRdb's copy has only in-frame clones and leaves some out. The sample holds under 500,000 clones, about 30% seen once. Notes on this clone: Antigen unknown.

Overall study findings and caveats: Insertions were fewer and deletions more numerous at VDJ junctions in type 1 diabetes patients.

The sequence came from a man between 18 and 35 years old in good health. The sample was naive CD4+ T cells from blood.

The CDR3: CASSWLSTDTQYF. CDR3 sequence (DNA): TGTGCCAGCAGCTGGTTGAGCACAGATACGCAGTATTTT. The chain has TRBV7-9 and TRBJ2-3; unclear D gene. This CDR3 has 13 amino acids. Trimming cost V 4 bases and J 0 bases, with 5 bases left between them. CDR1 is SEHNR and CDR2 is FQNEAQ in the germline V gene (reference sequence).